This T cell receptor beta chain was identified in a study of Graves' ophthalmopathy and Graves' hyperthyroidism. Study-level points and caveats: The authors also found most expanded thyroid clonotypes above 0.001 frequency in blood.

Each diagnosis was determined on the basis of clinical symptoms, serum thyroxine, TRAb, thyroid ultrasound and orbital computed tomography. Concerning this clonotype itself: What it recognizes is unknown.

RNA served as the template for amplifying TCR beta CDR3 regions. RT-PCR was first run with HTBI primers, then multiplex PCR in a second round. TCRdb re-derived calls from the multiplex PCR reads in MiXCR, one entry per CDR3 protein. The sample contains 260,000 or so distinct CDR3 sequences, 45% of which appear only once. This CDR3 comprises 15 residues. The ends lost 2 bases at V and 5 bases at J; junction bases unmatched: 7. From germline, CDR1 is DFQATT and CDR2 SNEGSKA (reference sequence). This chain connects TRBV20-1 to TRBJ2-5; 11 bases fit TRBD1. This TCR was recovered from an adult man with Graves' ophthalmopathy. Specimen: peripheral blood. CDR3 sequence: CSARFGQGALETQYF. The CDR3 DNA reads TGCAGTGCTAGATTCGGACAGGGGGCTTTGGAGACCCAGTACTTC.